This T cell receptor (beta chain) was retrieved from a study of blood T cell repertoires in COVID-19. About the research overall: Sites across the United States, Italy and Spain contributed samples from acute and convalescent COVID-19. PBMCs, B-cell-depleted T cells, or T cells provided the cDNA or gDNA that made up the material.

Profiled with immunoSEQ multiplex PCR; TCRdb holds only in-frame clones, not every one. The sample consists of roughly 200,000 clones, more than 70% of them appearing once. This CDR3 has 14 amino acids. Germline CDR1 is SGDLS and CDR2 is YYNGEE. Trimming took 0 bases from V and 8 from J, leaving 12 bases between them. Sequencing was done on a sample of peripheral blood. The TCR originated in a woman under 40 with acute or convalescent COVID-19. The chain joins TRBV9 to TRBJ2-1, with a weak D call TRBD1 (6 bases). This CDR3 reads CASSVVGGRDEQFF. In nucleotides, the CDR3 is TGTGCCAGCAGCGTAGTAGGGGGACGGGATGAGCAGTTCTTC.